The clone carrying this TCR beta chain was counted between two and nine times. V was pared by 5 bases and J by 7 bases, with 12 bases of the junction left unmatched. Per the germline V gene, CDR1 is SGHTA and CDR2 is FQGNSA. The CDR3 contains 15 residues. One entry per CDR3 protein results from TCRdb running MiXCR on the RT-PCR reads. In the table there are fewer than 800,000 distinct CDR3 sequences, 13% to 15% of which are singletons. What was sequenced was memory CD4+ T cells from blood. The chain employs TRBV7-2 and TRBJ2-7; TRBD2 agrees at 9 bases. This receptor was identified in a female donor in good health, serving as a healthy control. The CDR3 nucleotides are TGTGCCAGCAGCCCAAATAGCGGGAGTTCTAGGGAGCAGTACTTC. This codes for CASSPNSGSSREQYF.